This T cell receptor beta chain was identified in a study of T cell responses to AZD1222 COVID-19 vaccine. Study-wide results and limits: Mostly white British, mostly female donors; authors suggested clonal diversity may be underestimated.

Germline V gene data show CDR1 as SEHNR and CDR2 as FQNEAQ (reference sequence). The CDR3 loop spans 15 amino acids. V was cut by 1 base and J by 0 bases, with 9 bases left in between. TCRdb's table, derived via immunoSEQ multiplex PCR, lists solely in-frame clones and lacks some. The table shows about 130,000 clones, with 80% to 90% occurring only once. For this clone: Antigen specificity is unknown.

The source of this sequence is an adult who received the AZD1222 COVID-19 vaccine. The chain links TRBV7-9 to TRBJ1-1; no reliable D call. The sample in question was peripheral blood, obtained 28 days after the second AZD1222 dose. CDR3 nucleotide sequence: TGTGCCAGCAGCTTAGGTACGCGTGTGAACACTGAAGCTTTCTTT. This sequence encodes CASSLGTRVNTEAFF.